A single T cell receptor beta chain is shown here with its context. The assay was carried out at the deep level. Some clones are missing from TCRdb's copy, which holds only in-frame ones; the method was immunoSEQ multiplex PCR. This table has roughly 1 million clones, 70% to 80% appearing once. The V and J ends lost 6 bases and 0 bases, in that order; junction bases with no gene match: 11. Germline values: CDR1 SGHRS, CDR2 YFSETQ. This CDR3 contains 17 residues. This entry belongs to a study of shared clonotypes between healthy human individuals. The wider study: Ranging from 18 to 49 in age, donors were a couple of women and a few men. CD4 naive and memory got three plates each, CD8 naive two, CD8 memory one.

Into CD45RA+ naive and CD45RA-negative memory subsets, the CD4+ cells were split. This sequence originates from a young man in good health. Some clones in this sample may be carry-over from other donors' samples. The material sequenced was memory CD4+ T cells from PBMCs. The subset was: CD45RA-negative fraction. This chain joins TRBV5-1 and TRBJ2-2; 7 nucleotides line up with TRBD2. This CDR3 reads CASTRRGGTTNTGELFF. As DNA, the CDR3 is TGCGCCAGCACCCGGCGGGGCGGGACTACGAACACCGGGGAGCTGTTTTTT.